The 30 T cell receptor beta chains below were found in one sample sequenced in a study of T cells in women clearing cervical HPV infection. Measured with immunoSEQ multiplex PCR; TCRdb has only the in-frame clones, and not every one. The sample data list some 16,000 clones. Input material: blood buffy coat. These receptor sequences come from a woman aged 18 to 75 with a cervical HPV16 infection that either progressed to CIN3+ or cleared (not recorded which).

The CDR3 DNA, read in part, is TGCAGTGCTAGCGCCAGGGCTAATTCACCA. Translating gives CSASARANSP. The entire CDR3 sequence reads CSASARANSPLFF. This rearrangement joins TRBV20-1 to TRBJ1-4; a weak D match, TRBD1 (5 bases). Read coverage stops 3 residues before the CDR3 terminus; the germline J gene supplies the remainder. The V gene's germline CDR1 is DFQATT and CDR2 SNEGSKA (reference sequence). The CDR3 length is 13 residues.

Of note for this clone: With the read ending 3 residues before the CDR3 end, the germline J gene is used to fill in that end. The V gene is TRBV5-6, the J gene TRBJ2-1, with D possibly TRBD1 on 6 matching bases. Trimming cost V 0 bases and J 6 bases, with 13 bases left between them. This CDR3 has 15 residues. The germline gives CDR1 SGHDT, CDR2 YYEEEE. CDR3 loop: CASSLVGQGFNEQFF. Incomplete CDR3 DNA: TGTGCCAGCAGCTTGGTGGGGCAGGGGTTCAATGAG.

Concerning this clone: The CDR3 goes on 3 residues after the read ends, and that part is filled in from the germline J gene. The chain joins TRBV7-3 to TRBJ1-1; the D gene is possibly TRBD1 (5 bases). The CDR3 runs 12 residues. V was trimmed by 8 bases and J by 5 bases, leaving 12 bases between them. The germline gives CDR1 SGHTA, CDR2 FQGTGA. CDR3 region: CASGMGGTEAFF. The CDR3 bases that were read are TGTGCCAGCGGAATGGGGGGGACTGAA.

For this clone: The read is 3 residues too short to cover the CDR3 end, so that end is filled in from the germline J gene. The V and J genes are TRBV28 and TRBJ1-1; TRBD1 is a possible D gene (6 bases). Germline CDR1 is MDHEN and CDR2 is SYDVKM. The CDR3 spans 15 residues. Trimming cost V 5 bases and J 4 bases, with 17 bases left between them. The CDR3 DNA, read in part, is TGTGCCAGCAGTCCCTACAGGGATGGGGGCACTGAA. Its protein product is CASSPYRDGGTE. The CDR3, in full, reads CASSPYRDGGTEAFF.

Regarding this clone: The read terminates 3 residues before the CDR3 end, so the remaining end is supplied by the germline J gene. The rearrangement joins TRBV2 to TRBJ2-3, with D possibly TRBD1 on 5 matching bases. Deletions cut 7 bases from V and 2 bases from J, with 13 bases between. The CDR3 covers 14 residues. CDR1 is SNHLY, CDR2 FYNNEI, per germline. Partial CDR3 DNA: TGTGCCAGCAAATTTCAGGGTTACACAGATACG. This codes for CASKFQGYTDT. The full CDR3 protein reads CASKFQGYTDTQYF.

Partial CDR3 DNA: TGCGCCAGCAGCCAAGTTCGCCAGGGGCTTAATGAAAAA. It specifies CASSQVRQGLNEK. The CDR3 reads in full as CASSQVRQGLNEKLFF. This chain connects TRBV4-1 to TRBJ1-4; the D gene is possibly TRBD1 (6 bases). The read ends 3 residues shy of where the CDR3 ends; the end is completed using the germline J gene. Germline CDR1 is MGHRA and CDR2 is YSYEKL. The germline V and J ends were trimmed by 1 base and 4 bases, with 13 bases remaining between them. This CDR3 contains 16 residues.

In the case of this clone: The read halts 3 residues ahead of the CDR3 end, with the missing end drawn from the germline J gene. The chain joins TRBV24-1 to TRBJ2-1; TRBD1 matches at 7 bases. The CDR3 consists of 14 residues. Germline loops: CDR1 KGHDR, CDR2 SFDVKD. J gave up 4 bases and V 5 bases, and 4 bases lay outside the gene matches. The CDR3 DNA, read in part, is TGTGCCACCAGTGGAGGGGGCAGGTACAATGAG. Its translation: CATSGGGRYNE. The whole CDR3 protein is CATSGGGRYNEQFF.

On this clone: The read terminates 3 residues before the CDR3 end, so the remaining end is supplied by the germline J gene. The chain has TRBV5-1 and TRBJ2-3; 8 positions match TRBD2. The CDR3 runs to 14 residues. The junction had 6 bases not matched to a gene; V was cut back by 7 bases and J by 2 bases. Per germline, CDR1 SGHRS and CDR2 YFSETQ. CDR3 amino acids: CASGLAIFTDTQYF. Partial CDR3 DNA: TGCGCCAGCGGACTAGCAATATTCACAGATACG.

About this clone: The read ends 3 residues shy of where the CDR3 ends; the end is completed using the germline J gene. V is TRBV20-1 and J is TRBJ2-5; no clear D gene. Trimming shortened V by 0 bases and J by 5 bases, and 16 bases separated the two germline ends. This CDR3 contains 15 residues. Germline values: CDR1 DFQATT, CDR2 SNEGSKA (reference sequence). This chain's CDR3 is CSARDLGSSWETQYF. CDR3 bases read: TGCAGTGCTAGAGATTTAGGGTCGAGTTGGGAGACC.

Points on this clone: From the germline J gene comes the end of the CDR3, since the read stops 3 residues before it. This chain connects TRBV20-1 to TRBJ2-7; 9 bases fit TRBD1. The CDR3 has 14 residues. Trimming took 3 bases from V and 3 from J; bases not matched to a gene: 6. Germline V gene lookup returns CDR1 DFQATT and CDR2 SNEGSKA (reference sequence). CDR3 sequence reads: CSARADRGLYEQYF. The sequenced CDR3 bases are TGCAGTGCTAGGGCGGACAGGGGCCTCTACGAG.

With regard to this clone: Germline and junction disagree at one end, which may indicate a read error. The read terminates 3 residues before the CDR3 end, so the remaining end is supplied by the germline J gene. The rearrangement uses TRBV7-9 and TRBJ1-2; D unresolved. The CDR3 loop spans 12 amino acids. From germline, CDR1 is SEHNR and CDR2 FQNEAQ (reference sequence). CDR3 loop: CASSLERYDYTF. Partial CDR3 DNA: TGTGCCAGCAGTTTAGAGCGCTACGAC.

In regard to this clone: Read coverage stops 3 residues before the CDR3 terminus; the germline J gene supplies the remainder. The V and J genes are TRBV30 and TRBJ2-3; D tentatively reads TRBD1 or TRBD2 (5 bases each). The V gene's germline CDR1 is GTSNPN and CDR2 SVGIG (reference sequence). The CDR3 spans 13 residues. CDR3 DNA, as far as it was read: TGTGCCTGGAGTGCAGGGAGCAATCAGCCG. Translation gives CAWSAGSNQP. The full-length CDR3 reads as CAWSAGSNQPQYF.

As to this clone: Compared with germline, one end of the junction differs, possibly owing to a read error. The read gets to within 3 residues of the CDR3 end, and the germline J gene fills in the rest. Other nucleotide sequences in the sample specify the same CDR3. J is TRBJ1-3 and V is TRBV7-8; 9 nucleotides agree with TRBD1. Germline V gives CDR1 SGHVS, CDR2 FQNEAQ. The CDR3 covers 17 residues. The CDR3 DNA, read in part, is TGTGCCAGCAGCCCACCGGGACAGGGTTTCTCTGGAAACACG. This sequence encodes CASSPPGQGFSGNT. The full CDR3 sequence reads CASSPPGQGFSGNTIYF. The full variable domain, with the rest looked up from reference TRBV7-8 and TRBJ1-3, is GAGVSQSPRYKVAKRGQDVALRCDPISGHVSLFWYQQALGQGPEFLTYFQNEAQLDKSGLPSDRFFAERPEGSVSTLKIQRTQQEDSAVYLCASSPPGQGFSGNTIYFGEGSWLTVV.

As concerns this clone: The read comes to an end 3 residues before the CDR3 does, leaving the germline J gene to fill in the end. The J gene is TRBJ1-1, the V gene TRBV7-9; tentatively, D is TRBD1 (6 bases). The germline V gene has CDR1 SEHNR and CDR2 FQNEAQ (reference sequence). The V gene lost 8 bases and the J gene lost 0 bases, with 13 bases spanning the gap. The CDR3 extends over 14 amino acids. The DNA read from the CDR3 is TGTGCCAGCGGAGAAGGGGGGGTGAACACTGAA. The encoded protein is CASGEGGVNTE. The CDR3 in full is CASGEGGVNTEAFF.

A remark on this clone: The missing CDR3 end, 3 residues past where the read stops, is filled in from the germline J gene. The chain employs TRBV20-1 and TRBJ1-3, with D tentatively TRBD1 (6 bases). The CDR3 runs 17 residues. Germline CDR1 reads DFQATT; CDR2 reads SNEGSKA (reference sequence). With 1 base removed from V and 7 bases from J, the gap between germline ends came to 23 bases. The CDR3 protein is CSARGARGRLELNTIYF. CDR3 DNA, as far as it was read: TGCAGTGCTAGAGGGGCCAGGGGCAGGTTGGAATTGAACACC.

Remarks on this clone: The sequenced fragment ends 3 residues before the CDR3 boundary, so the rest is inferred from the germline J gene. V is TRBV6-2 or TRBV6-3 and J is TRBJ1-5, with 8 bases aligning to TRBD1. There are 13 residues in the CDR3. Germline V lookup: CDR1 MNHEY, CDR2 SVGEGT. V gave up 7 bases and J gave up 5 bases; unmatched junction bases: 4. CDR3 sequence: CASKRQGHQPQHF. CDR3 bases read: TGTGCCAGCAAGCGACAGGGGCATCAGCCC.

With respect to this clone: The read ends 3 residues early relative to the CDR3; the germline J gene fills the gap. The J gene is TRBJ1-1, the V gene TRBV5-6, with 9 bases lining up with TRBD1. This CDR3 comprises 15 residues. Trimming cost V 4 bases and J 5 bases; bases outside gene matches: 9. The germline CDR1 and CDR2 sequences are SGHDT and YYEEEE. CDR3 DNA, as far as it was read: TGTGCCAGCAGCGGATTGACAGGGGGAGAGACTGAA. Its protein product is CASSGLTGGETE. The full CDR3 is CASSGLTGGETEAFF.

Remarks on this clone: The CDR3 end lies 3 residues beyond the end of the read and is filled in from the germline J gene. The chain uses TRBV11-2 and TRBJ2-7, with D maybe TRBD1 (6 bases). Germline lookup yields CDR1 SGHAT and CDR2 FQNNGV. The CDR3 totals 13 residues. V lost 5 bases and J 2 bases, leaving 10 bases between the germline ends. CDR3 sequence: CASSPNRAYEQYF. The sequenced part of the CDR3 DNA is TGTGCCAGCAGCCCCAACAGGGCCTACGAG.

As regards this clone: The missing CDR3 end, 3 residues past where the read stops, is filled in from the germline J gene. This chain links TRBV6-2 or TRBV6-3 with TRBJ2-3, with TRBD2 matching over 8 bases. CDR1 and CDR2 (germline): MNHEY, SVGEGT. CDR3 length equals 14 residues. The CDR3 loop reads CASSVAGRQETQYF. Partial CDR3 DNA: TGTGCCAGCAGTGTAGCGGGGAGACAAGAGACG.

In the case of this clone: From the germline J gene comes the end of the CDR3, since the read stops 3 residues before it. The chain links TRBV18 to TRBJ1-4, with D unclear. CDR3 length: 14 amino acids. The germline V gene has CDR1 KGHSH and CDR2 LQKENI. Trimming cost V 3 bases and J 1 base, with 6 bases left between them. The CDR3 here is CASSPKQTNEKLFF. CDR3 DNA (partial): TGTGCCAGCTCACCTAAGCAAACTAATGAAAAA.

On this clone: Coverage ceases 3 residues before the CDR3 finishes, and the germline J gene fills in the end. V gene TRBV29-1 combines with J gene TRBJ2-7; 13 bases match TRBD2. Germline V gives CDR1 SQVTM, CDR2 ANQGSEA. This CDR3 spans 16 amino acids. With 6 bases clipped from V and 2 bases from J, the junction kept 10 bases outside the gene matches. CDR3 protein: CSVAGLAGEPPYEQYF. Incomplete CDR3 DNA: TGCAGCGTAGCAGGACTAGCGGGAGAACCGCCCTACGAG.

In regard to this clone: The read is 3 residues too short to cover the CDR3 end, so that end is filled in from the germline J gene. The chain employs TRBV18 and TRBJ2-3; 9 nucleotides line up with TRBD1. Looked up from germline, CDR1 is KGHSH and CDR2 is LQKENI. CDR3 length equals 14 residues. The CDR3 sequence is CASSPTGGQETQYF. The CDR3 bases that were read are TGTGCCAGCTCACCTACAGGGGGCCAAGAGACG. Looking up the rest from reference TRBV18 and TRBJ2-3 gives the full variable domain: NAGVMQNPRHLVRRRGQEARLRCSPMKGHSHVYWYRQLPEEGLKFMVYLQKENIIDESGMPKERFSAEFPKEGPSILRIQQVVRGDSAAYFCASSPTGGQETQYFGPGTRLTVL.

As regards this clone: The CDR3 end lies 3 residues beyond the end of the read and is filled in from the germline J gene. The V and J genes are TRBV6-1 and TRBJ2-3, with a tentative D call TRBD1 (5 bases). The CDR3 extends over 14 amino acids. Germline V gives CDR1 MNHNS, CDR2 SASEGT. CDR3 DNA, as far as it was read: TGTGCCAGCAGTGAGCGACAGAATAAAGAGACG. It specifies CASSERQNKET. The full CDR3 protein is CASSERQNKETQYF.

The CDR3 protein is CASNWYRGGRNEQFF. The sequenced part of the CDR3 DNA is TGTGCCAGCAACTGGTATAGGGGGGGGAGGAATGAG. The chain uses TRBV7-6 and TRBJ2-1; a weak D match, TRBD2 (7 bases). The CDR3 end lies 3 residues beyond the end of the read and is filled in from the germline J gene. CDR3 length: 15 amino acids. CDR1 and CDR2 (germline): SGHVS, FNYEAQ. Trimming took off 7 bases at V and 7 bases at J, with 20 bases between the two ends.

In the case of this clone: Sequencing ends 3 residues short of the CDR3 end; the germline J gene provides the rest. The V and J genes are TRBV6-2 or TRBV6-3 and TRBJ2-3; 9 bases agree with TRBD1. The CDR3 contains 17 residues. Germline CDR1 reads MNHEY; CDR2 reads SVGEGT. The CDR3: CASRAGGQGLSDQPQYF. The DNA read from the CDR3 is TGTGCCAGCAGAGCCGGGGGACAGGGTCTTTCTGATCAGCCG.

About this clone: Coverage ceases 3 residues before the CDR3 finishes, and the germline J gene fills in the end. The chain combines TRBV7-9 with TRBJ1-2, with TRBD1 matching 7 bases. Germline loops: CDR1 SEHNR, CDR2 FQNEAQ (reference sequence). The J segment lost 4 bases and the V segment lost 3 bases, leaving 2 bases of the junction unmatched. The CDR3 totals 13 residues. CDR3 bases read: TGTGCCAGCAGCTTGTGGGACAGCTATGGC. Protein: CASSLWDSYG. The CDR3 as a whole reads CASSLWDSYGYTF.

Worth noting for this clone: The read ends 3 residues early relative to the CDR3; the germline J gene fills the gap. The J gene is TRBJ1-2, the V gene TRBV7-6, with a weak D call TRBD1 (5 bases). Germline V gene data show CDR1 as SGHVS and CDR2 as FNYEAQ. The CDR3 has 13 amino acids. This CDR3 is CASSPTNTGGYTF. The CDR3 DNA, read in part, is TGTGCCAGCAGCCCCACCAACACAGGAGGC.

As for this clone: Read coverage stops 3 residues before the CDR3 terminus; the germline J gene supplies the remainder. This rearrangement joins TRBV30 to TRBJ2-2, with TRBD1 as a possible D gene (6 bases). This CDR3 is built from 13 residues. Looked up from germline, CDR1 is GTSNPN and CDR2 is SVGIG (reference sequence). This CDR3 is CAWSMDSNSPLFF. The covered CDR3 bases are TGTGCCTGGAGTATGGACAGTAATTCACCG.

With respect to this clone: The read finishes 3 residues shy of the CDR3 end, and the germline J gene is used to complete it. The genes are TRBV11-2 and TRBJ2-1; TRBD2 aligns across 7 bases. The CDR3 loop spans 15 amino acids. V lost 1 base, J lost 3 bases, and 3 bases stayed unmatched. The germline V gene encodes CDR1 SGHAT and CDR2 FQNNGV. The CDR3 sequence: CASSLGREIYNEQFF. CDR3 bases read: TGTGCCAGCAGCTTAGGGCGGGAGATCTACAATGAG. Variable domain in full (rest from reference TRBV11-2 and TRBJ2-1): EAGVAQSPRYKIIEKRQSVAFWCNPISGHATLYWYQQILGQGPKLLIQFQNNGVVDDSQLPKDRFSAERLKGVDSTLKIQPAKLEDSAVYLCASSLGREIYNEQFFGPGTRLTVL.

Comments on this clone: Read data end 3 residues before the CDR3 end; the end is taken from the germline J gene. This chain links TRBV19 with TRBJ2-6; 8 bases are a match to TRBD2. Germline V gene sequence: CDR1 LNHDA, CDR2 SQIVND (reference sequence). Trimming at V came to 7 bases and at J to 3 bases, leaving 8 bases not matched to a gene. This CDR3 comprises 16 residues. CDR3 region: CASKPAGEGGANVLTF. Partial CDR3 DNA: TGTGCCAGTAAGCCAGCGGGGGAAGGTGGGGCCAACGTC.